These 30 T cell receptor beta chains share one sample of origin, sequenced in a study of T-cell memory formation after mild COVID-19. TCRdb re-called the 5' RACE reads through MiXCR, storing one row per CDR3 protein. Of more than 300,000 distinct CDR3 sequences listed, roughly 13% are singletons. Sequences were obtained from PBMCs or a T cell subset sorted from them (not recorded which). These receptors were collected from a man aged 18 to 35 who had mild COVID-19 (a few samples of this study predate the infection). Cell type and time point are not known.

The chain is built from TRBV27 and TRBJ2-7; tentative D call: TRBD1 (6 bases). CDR3 length: 13 residues. Germline values: CDR1 MNHEY, CDR2 SMNVEV (reference sequence). Trimming took 5 bases from V and 5 from J, leaving 13 bases between them. The CDR3 coding sequence is TGTGCCAGCAGTCTCAACAGGGTTGACGAGCAGTACTTC. This sequence encodes CASSLNRVDEQYF.

Only a few counts were recorded for this clonotype. The chain couples TRBV19 to TRBJ2-7, with D uncertain. V gave up 4 bases and J gave up 0 bases, with 13 bases separating them. The CDR3 runs 15 residues. Germline CDR1 reads LNHDA; CDR2 reads SQIVND (reference sequence). The CDR3 sequence is CASSTEFLSSYEQYF. The CDR3 bases are TGTGCCAGTAGTACGGAGTTCCTCAGCTCCTACGAGCAGTACTTC.

The rearrangement joins TRBV7-2 to TRBJ1-2; TRBD1 might be the D (5 bases). From germline, CDR1 is SGHTA and CDR2 FQGNSA. The CDR3 sequence is 16 residues long. With 5 bases removed from V and 5 bases from J, the gap between germline ends came to 21 bases. The DNA for the CDR3 is TGTGCCAGCAGCCTTGGGGGGAGGGCGGTTTCTTATGGCTACACCTTC. This translates into CASSLGGRAVSYGYTF.

V is TRBV5-1 and J is TRBJ1-3; the match to TRBD1 covers 7 bases. With 4 bases clipped from V and 2 bases from J, the junction kept 6 bases outside the gene matches. There are 15 residues in the CDR3. Germline V gene data show CDR1 as SGHRS and CDR2 as YFSETQ. The CDR3 region has the DNA TGCGCCAGCAGCATCGGACAGGCCGCTGGAAACACCATATATTTT. The encoded protein is CASSIGQAAGNTIYF.

The chain carries TRBV7-9 and TRBJ2-7, with D perhaps TRBD1 (7 bases). Germline V gene sequence: CDR1 SEHNR, CDR2 FQNEAQ (reference sequence). CDR3 length: 18 amino acids. Trimming cost V 5 bases and J 2 bases, with 25 bases left between them. DNA for the CDR3: TGTGCCAGCAGCCCGGCGGGGCAGGGGGACAAAAGCCCCTACGAGCAGTACTTC. Encoded protein: CASSPAGQGDKSPYEQYF.

The chain is built from TRBV10-2 and TRBJ1-5; tentative D call: TRBD1 (6 bases). This CDR3 has 14 residues. V shed 2 bases and J shed 3 bases, with 8 bases lying between them. Germline V gene lookup returns CDR1 WSHSY and CDR2 SAAADI. Here the CDR3 DNA reads TGCGCCAGCAGTGAGGGGGGGCTCAATCAGCCCCAGCATTTT. As protein: CASSEGGLNQPQHF.

The table lists this clonotype with a few counts. The J gene is TRBJ1-6, the V gene TRBV5-6, with TRBD1 as a possible D gene (5 bases). Trimming removed 4 bases from V and 10 bases from J, with 12 bases in between. The CDR3 is 13 amino acids. Germline CDR1 and CDR2: SGHDT and YYEEEE. The CDR3 DNA sequence: TGTGCCAGCAGCGACAGTCTAGGCTCACCCCTCCACTTT. Translated: CASSDSLGSPLHF.

V gene TRBV5-1 combines with J gene TRBJ1-3; D is unresolved. Germline CDR1 and CDR2: SGHRS and YFSETQ. Trimming left V 5 bases short and J 0 bases short, with 12 bases between. This CDR3 is built from 15 residues. This CDR3 reads CASSDPGVSGNTIYF. The CDR3 DNA sequence: TGCGCCAGCAGTGACCCAGGAGTCTCTGGAAACACCATATATTTT.

The rearrangement uses TRBV24-1 and TRBJ2-3, with a tentative D call TRBD2 (6 bases). The CDR3 is 15 residues long. V was shortened by 0 bases and J by 3 bases, with 9 bases between the two germline ends. Looked up from germline, CDR1 is KGHDR and CDR2 is SFDVKD. The CDR3 reads CATSDLGEETDTQYF. The DNA for the CDR3 is TGTGCCACCAGTGATTTGGGGGAGGAGACAGATACGCAGTATTTT.

This chain uses TRBV23-1 with TRBJ2-5, with no clear D. TRBV23-1 is labeled an ORF, and its function is uncertain. This CDR3 has 16 amino acids. Deletions cut 4 bases from V and 9 bases from J, with 24 bases between. CDR3 in amino acids: CASSPPSPPGVGAQYF. The CDR3 DNA is TGCGCCAGCAGTCCCCCTTCCCCCCCCGGAGTAGGAGCCCAGTACTTC.

The V call is TRBV7-6, the J call TRBJ1-1; a possible D gene is TRBD1 (6 bases). Trimming took 1 base from V and 5 from J, leaving 11 bases between them. The CDR3 extends over 14 amino acids. CDR1 and CDR2 (germline): SGHVS, FNYEAQ. CDR3 region: CASSLVQGRTEAFF. The CDR3 DNA reads as TGTGCCAGCAGCTTAGTCCAGGGGAGGACTGAAGCTTTCTTT.

This clonotype was counted many times. The rearrangement links TRBV29-1 to TRBJ2-1; 8 bases align to TRBD2. J gave up 4 bases and V 6 bases, and 8 bases lay outside the gene matches. Germline assignment: CDR1 SQVTM and CDR2 ANQGSEA. The length of the CDR3 is 14 residues. The CDR3 region has the DNA TGCAGCGTCGCCCTAGCGGGCTTTTACAATGAGCAGTTCTTC. The encoded protein is CSVALAGFYNEQFF.

This clonotype was observed at least ten times. The V call is TRBV5-5, the J call TRBJ2-3, with no clear D. Trimming removed 0 bases from V and 5 bases from J, with 13 bases in between. Germline V gene sequence: CDR1 SGHKS, CDR2 YYEKEE (reference sequence). The CDR3 is made up of 15 amino acids. This CDR3 reads CASSLVPSLGDTQYF. DNA for the CDR3: TGTGCCAGCAGCTTGGTCCCTAGTCTTGGAGATACGCAGTATTTT.

This chain joins TRBV5-4 and TRBJ2-1; D is tentatively TRBD1 or TRBD2 (6 bases each). This CDR3 is 15 amino acids long. Between the trimmed V and J ends, which lost 7 bases and 1 base, there was a span of 15 bases. Germline V gene data show CDR1 as SGHNT and CDR2 as YYREEE (reference sequence). The CDR3, as DNA: TGTGCCAGCTCCCCCTGGGGGGCGTCCTACAATGAGCAGTTCTTC. Translated: CASSPWGASYNEQFF.

This clonotype was picked up a small number of times. The chain uses TRBV9 and TRBJ1-1, with a possible D match to TRBD1 (5 bases). The CDR3 length is 14 residues. In germline, CDR1 is SGDLS, CDR2 YYNGEE. V gave up 4 bases and J gave up 0 bases, with 10 bases separating them. Here the CDR3 DNA reads TGTGCCAGCAGCCCGACAGACATGAACACTGAAGCTTTCTTT. This gives the protein CASSPTDMNTEAFF.

The genes are TRBV20-1 and TRBJ2-3, with D tentatively TRBD1 or TRBD2 (5 bases each). The CDR3 is 14 amino acids. Looked up from germline, CDR1 is DFQATT and CDR2 is SNEGSKA (reference sequence). The V end lost 5 bases, the J end lost 4 bases, and 16 bases lay between the germline ends. CDR3 coding DNA: TGCAGTGCTTCCGGGACGCCCGCAGCAGATACGCAGTATTTT. It specifies CSASGTPAADTQYF.

At least ten counts were recorded for this clonotype. The V call is TRBV7-2, the J call TRBJ2-5, with D unresolved. V lost 2 bases, J lost 0 bases, and 7 bases lay in between. The CDR3 length is 14 residues. CDR1 and CDR2 (germline): SGHTA, FQGNSA. CDR3 in amino acids: CASSLLSNQETQYF. In DNA form, the CDR3 reads TGTGCCAGCAGCTTATTGTCGAACCAAGAGACCCAGTACTTC.

This clonotype was counted between two and nine times. This chain links TRBV6-2 or TRBV6-3 with TRBJ1-1, with TRBD1 as a possible D gene (5 bases). This CDR3 comprises 15 residues. Germline V gene lookup returns CDR1 MNHEY and CDR2 SVGEGT. V lost 3 bases to trimming and J lost 0 bases, with 11 bases between them. The CDR3 nucleotides read TGTGCCAGCAGTTATGGGGACGCAATGAACACTGAAGCTTTCTTT. Its protein product is CASSYGDAMNTEAFF.

This clonotype was detected a few times. The V gene is TRBV5-1, the J gene TRBJ2-7; possible D gene TRBD1, 5 bases. Germline V gene lookup returns CDR1 SGHRS and CDR2 YFSETQ. Trimming removed 0 bases at V and 8 bases at J, with 6 bases between. The CDR3 sequence is 11 residues long. CDR3: CASSLEGKQYF. The CDR3 nucleotides read TGCGCCAGCAGCTTGGAGGGGAAGCAGTACTTC.

This clonotype was seen a handful of times. The V call is TRBV5-5, the J call TRBJ2-5, with 7 nucleotides matching TRBD2. Trimming took 0 bases from V and 0 from J; bases not matched to a gene: 2. CDR3 length: 15 residues. Germline-derived CDR1 and CDR2 are SGHKS and YYEKEE (reference sequence). The CDR3 coding sequence is TGTGCCAGCAGCTTGGCAGCGGGGCACCAAGAGACCCAGTACTTC. It is translated as CASSLAAGHQETQYF.

This chain connects TRBV2 to TRBJ1-4, with D unresolved. The CDR3 contains 12 residues. Germline V lookup: CDR1 SNHLY, CDR2 FYNNEI. Trimming cost V 3 bases and J 11 bases, with 10 bases left between them. In DNA, the CDR3 is TGTGCCAGCAGTGACCCGGCCGAGAAACTGTTTTTT. Protein sequence: CASSDPAEKLFF.

The chain employs TRBV7-9 and TRBJ1-4; weak D call: TRBD1 (5 bases). Trimming removed 8 bases at V and 2 bases at J, with 9 bases between. The CDR3 is made up of 13 amino acids. Germline V gene lookup returns CDR1 SEHNR and CDR2 FQNEAQ (reference sequence). The CDR3 spells CASRDLTNEKLFF. The CDR3 DNA follows: TGTGCCAGCCGGGACTTGACTAATGAAAAACTGTTTTTT. The full variable domain, completed using reference TRBV7-9 and TRBJ1-4, is DTGVSQNPRHKITKRGQNVTFRCDPISEHNRLYWYRQTLGQGPEFLTYFQNEAQLEKSRLLSDRFSAERPKGSFSTLEIQRTEQGDSAMYLCASRDLTNEKLFFGSGTQLSVL.

The chain carries TRBV7-2 and TRBJ1-4; no clear D. With 5 bases removed from V and 0 bases from J, the gap between germline ends came to 10 bases. The germline V gene has CDR1 SGHTA and CDR2 FQGNSA. The CDR3 extends over 15 amino acids. The CDR3 loop reads CASSTDGTTNEKLFF. The CDR3 nucleotides read TGTGCCAGCAGCACGGACGGAACAACTAATGAAAAACTGTTTTTT.

The sample holds many counts of this clonotype. This chain connects TRBV6-5 to TRBJ1-6; 10 bases are a match to TRBD1. The J segment lost 1 base and the V segment lost 6 bases, leaving 3 bases of the junction unmatched. The CDR3 length is 16 residues. In germline, CDR1 is MNHEY, CDR2 SVGAGI. CDR3 DNA sequence: TGTGCCAGCAGACGGACAGGGGGATCCTATAATTCACCCCTCCACTTT. It is translated as CASRRTGGSYNSPLHF.

This rearrangement joins TRBV10-3 to TRBJ2-7; the match to TRBD1 covers 10 bases. CDR1 is ENHRY, CDR2 SYGVKD, per germline. Trimming took 10 bases from V and 2 from J; bases not matched to a gene: 8. CDR3 length: 14 amino acids. The CDR3 protein is CANAGQGNPYEQYF. Written as DNA, the CDR3 is TGTGCCAACGCGGGACAGGGGAACCCCTACGAGCAGTACTTC.

The chain combines TRBV5-1 with TRBJ1-2, with no clear D. V was cut by 0 bases and J by 8 bases, with 14 bases left in between. CDR3 length: 14 amino acids. Germline values: CDR1 SGHRS, CDR2 YFSETQ. CDR3 amino acids: CASSLAGEVLGYTF. In DNA form, the CDR3 reads TGCGCCAGCAGCTTGGCTGGGGAAGTGTTAGGCTACACCTTC.

The sample holds a few counts of this clonotype. The J gene is TRBJ2-7, the V gene TRBV7-9, with 7 nucleotides matching TRBD1. The germline V gene encodes CDR1 SEHNR and CDR2 FQNEAQ (reference sequence). V lost 8 bases to trimming and J lost 1 base; unmatched junction nucleotides: 11. The CDR3 has 15 residues. This chain's CDR3 is CASAPWDSASYEQYV. CDR3 coding DNA: TGTGCCAGCGCACCCTGGGACAGCGCGTCCTACGAGCAGTACGTC.

This chain connects TRBV12-3 or TRBV12-4 to TRBJ2-7; D may be TRBD1 (5 bases). The CDR3 covers 15 residues. With 3 bases removed from V and 0 bases from J, the gap between germline ends came to 12 bases. The CDR3 DNA reads TGTGCCAGCAGTTTCGGCAGGGCCCGCTCCTACGAGCAGTACTTC. Protein: CASSFGRARSYEQYF.

This clonotype showed up just a few times. The V and J genes are TRBV6-2 or TRBV6-3 and TRBJ2-2; 8 bases are a match to TRBD2. Germline trimming cut 6 bases from V and 1 base from J; bases unmatched to any gene: 7. Germline CDR1 is MNHEY and CDR2 is SVGEGT. This CDR3 is built from 16 residues. Written as DNA, the CDR3 is TGTGCCAGCAGAACCCCCAGCGGGGGGAACACCGGGGAGCTGTTTTTT. This translates into CASRTPSGGNTGELFF.

The V and J genes are TRBV6-5 and TRBJ1-3; TRBD1 might be the D (6 bases). This CDR3 spans 15 amino acids. Germline values: CDR1 MNHEY, CDR2 SVGAGI. V dropped 6 bases and J dropped 0 bases, with 12 bases sitting between them. The CDR3 is CASRMDSRSGNTIYF. The CDR3, as DNA: TGTGCCAGCAGGATGGACAGTCGCTCTGGAAACACCATATATTTT.